These 14 T cell receptor beta chains were all obtained from the same sample, sequenced in a study of CD8 T cells in ankylosing spondylitis. Study-level results: A TCR beta motif of about 8 highly homologous variants appeared characteristic of ankylosing spondylitis blood.

What these receptors recognize is not known. TCRdb re-called the 5' RACE reads with MiXCR, one entry per CDR3 protein. Altogether under 850,000 distinct CDR3 sequences are present, around 19% being singletons, with the ten largest covering around 19%. Specimen: blood, either unsorted or a sorted T cell fraction (not recorded which). The receptors come from a male donor with ankylosing spondylitis.

Only a few counts were recorded for this clonotype. The CDR3 here is CASSVDDNSYEQYF. The CDR3 region has the DNA TGTGCCAGCAGCGTAGATGACAACTCCTACGAGCAGTACTTC. The chain uses TRBV9 and TRBJ2-7; D gene unclear. Germline V gene sequence: CDR1 SGDLS, CDR2 YYNGEE. V lost 0 bases and J 0 bases, leaving 7 bases between the germline ends. The CDR3 length is 14 residues. Drawing the rest from reference TRBV9 and TRBJ2-7, the complete variable domain is DSGVTQTPKHLITATGQRVTLRCSPRSGDLSVYWYQQSLDQGLQFLIQYYNGEERAKGNILERFSAQQFPDLHSELNLSSLELGDSALYFCASSVDDNSYEQYFGPGTRLTVT.

This chain connects TRBV7-8 to TRBJ1-2; possibly TRBD1 for D (5 bases). The CDR3 contains 14 residues. In germline, CDR1 is SGHVS, CDR2 FQNEAQ. Trimming cost V 5 bases and J 4 bases, with 14 bases left between them. CDR3 sequence reads: CASSLIGDLYGYTF. Here the CDR3 DNA reads TGTGCCAGCAGCCTTATTGGGGACCTCTATGGCTACACCTTC. The full variable domain, rest sourced from reference TRBV7-8 and TRBJ1-2, is GAGVSQSPRYKVAKRGQDVALRCDPISGHVSLFWYQQALGQGPEFLTYFQNEAQLDKSGLPSDRFFAERPEGSVSTLKIQRTQQEDSAVYLCASSLIGDLYGYTFGSGTRLTVV.

The DNA of the CDR3 is TGTGCCAGCAGCTCTAGCGGGGGGGTTTACAATGAGCAGTTCTTC. This gives the protein CASSSSGGVYNEQFF. V usage is TRBV7-3 and J usage is TRBJ2-1; 12 bases line up with TRBD2. This CDR3 spans 15 amino acids. The J segment lost 4 bases and the V segment lost 4 bases, leaving 2 bases of the junction unmatched. Per the germline V gene, CDR1 is SGHTA and CDR2 is FQGTGA.

The chain recombines TRBV7-2 with TRBJ2-5; a possible D gene is TRBD2 (5 bases). The germline gives CDR1 SGHTA, CDR2 FQGNSA. CDR3 size: 15 residues. V lost 5 bases and J lost 4, with 17 bases in between. In nucleotides, the CDR3 is TGTGCCAGCAGCGGAGAATCACGAGGGCGAGAGACCCAGTACTTC. Encoded protein: CASSGESRGRETQYF. Full variable domain (outside the CDR3, taken from reference TRBV7-2 and TRBJ2-5): GAGVSQSPSNKVTEKGKDVELRCDPISGHTALYWYRQSLGQGLEFLIYFQGNSAPDKSGLPSDRFSAERTGGSVSTLTIQRTQQEDSAVYLCASSGESRGRETQYFGPGTRLLVL.

This clonotype has at least ten counts. This CDR3 reads CASSPGVAGYTDTQYF. The DNA for the CDR3 is TGCGCCAGCAGCCCTGGAGTAGCGGGGTACACAGATACGCAGTATTTT. The chain employs TRBV5-1 and TRBJ2-3; 8 bases agree with TRBD2. Per germline, CDR1 SGHRS and CDR2 YFSETQ. With 4 bases clipped from V and 2 bases from J, the junction kept 9 bases outside the gene matches. The CDR3 has 16 residues.

This clonotype occurred a few times. V and J are TRBV5-1 and TRBJ1-1, with TRBD1 matching over 10 bases. This CDR3 spans 15 amino acids. CDR1 SGHRS and CDR2 YFSETQ come from the germline V gene. The ends lost 3 bases at V and 3 bases at J; junction bases unmatched: 5. The CDR3 DNA reads TGCGCCAGCAGCTGGGAGACAGGGGGCTACACTGAAGCTTTCTTT. Residues: CASSWETGGYTEAFF.

V and J are TRBV20-1 and TRBJ2-7; no clear D gene. This CDR3 spans 14 amino acids. The ends were cut back, 6 bases at V and 3 bases at J, with 18 bases in the middle. Germline CDR1 and CDR2: DFQATT and SNEGSKA (reference sequence). In DNA form, the CDR3 reads TGCAGTGCCACCCCGCCCGGACCCTTCTACGAGCAGTACTTC. This sequence encodes CSATPPGPFYEQYF.

This clonotype came up a few times. The rearrangement joins TRBV29-1 to TRBJ2-7, with D tentatively TRBD1 or TRBD2 (5 bases each). The germline V gene has CDR1 SQVTM and CDR2 ANQGSEA. The CDR3 extends over 14 amino acids. Trimming stripped 4 bases from V and 1 base from J, with 14 bases between. Written as DNA, the CDR3 is TGCAGCGTTGCCGGGACCTCAGTTTCCTACGAGCAGTACTTC. This sequence encodes CSVAGTSVSYEQYF.

This rearrangement joins TRBV2 to TRBJ2-7; TRBD1 might be the D (6 bases). Germline CDR1 is SNHLY and CDR2 is FYNNEI. The CDR3 covers 14 residues. V was pared by 4 bases and J by 4 bases, with 14 bases between. The CDR3 loop reads CASSARGAVYEQYF. The CDR3 nucleotides are TGTGCCAGCAGTGCCAGGGGCGCGGTTTACGAGCAGTACTTC.

This clonotype was counted a few times. The CDR3 region has the DNA TGTGCCAGCAGCTTAGCTCGCCGGCCTACGAACACCGGGGAGCTGTTTTTT. It encodes CASSLARRPTNTGELFF. This chain uses TRBV7-2 with TRBJ2-2, with no clear D. The length of the CDR3 is 17 residues. The germline CDR1 and CDR2 sequences are SGHTA and FQGNSA. Trimming removed 0 bases at V and 0 bases at J, with 11 bases between. The variable domain in full, completed from reference TRBV7-2 and TRBJ2-2, reads GAGVSQSPSNKVTEKGKDVELRCDPISGHTALYWYRQSLGQGLEFLIYFQGNSAPDKSGLPSDRFSAERTGGSVSTLTIQRTQQEDSAVYLCASSLARRPTNTGELFFGEGSRLTVL.

V is TRBV29-1 and J is TRBJ2-3; the match to TRBD2 covers 11 bases. Losses at the gene ends were 6 bases for V and 4 bases for J; bases not matched to a gene: 3. Germline V gene sequence: CDR1 SQVTM, CDR2 ANQGSEA. CDR3 length: 13 residues. CDR3 in amino acids: CSVDSGRADTQYF. The CDR3, as DNA: TGCAGCGTCGATAGCGGGAGGGCAGATACGCAGTATTTT.

Details on this clonotype: One end of the junction does not line up with germline, which may come from a read error. The chain couples TRBV7-3 to TRBJ2-1, with TRBD2 matching 9 bases. The CDR3 is 14 amino acids. Germline CDR1 reads SGHTA; CDR2 reads FQGTGA. CDR3 in amino acids: CACRDSGSGNEQFF. The CDR3 coding sequence is TGTGCCTGCAGGGATAGCGGGAGTGGAAATGAGCAGTTCTTC. The full variable domain, completed using reference TRBV7-3 and TRBJ2-1, is GAGVSQTPSNKVTEKGKYVELRCDPISGHTALYWYRQSLGQGPEFLIYFQGTGAADDSGLPNDRFFAVRPEGSVSTLKIQRTERGDSAVYLCACRDSGSGNEQFFGPGTRLTVL.

A word on this clonotype: The junction does not match germline at one end; this may be a read error. The chain recombines TRBV6-2 or TRBV6-3 with TRBJ2-7, with D perhaps being TRBD1 or TRBD2 (5 bases each). Germline V gives CDR1 MNHEY, CDR2 SVGEGT. This CDR3 region has 13 residues. CDR3 sequence reads: CASSSGDVGARQF. As DNA, the CDR3 is TGTGCCAGCAGTTCAGGTGACGTCGGGGCGCGCCAGTTC.

This chain joins TRBV29-1 and TRBJ1-1, with no clear D. V shed 4 bases and J shed 0 bases, with 6 bases lying between them. CDR3 length: 12 amino acids. In germline, CDR1 is SQVTM, CDR2 ANQGSEA. The CDR3 loop is CSVVRVNTEAFF. The CDR3 DNA reads TGCAGCGTTGTTCGGGTGAACACTGAAGCTTTCTTT.